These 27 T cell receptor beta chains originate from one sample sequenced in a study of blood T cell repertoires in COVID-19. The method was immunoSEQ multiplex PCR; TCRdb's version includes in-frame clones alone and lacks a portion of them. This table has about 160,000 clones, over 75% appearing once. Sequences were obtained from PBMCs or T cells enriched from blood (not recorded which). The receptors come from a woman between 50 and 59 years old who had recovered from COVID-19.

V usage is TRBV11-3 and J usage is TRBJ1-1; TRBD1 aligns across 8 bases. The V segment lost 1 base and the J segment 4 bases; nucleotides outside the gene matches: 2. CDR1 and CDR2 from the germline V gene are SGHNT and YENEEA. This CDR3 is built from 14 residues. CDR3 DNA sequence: TGTGCCAGCAGCTTAGGGACAGGGTCCACTGAAGCTTTCTTT. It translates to CASSLGTGSTEAFF.

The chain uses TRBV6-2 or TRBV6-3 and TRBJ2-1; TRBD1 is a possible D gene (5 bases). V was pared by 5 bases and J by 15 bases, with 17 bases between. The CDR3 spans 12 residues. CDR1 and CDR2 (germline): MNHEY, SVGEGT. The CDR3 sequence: CASSPPQGVRFF. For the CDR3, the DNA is TGTGCCAGCAGTCCCCCCCAAGGGGTGCGGTTCTTC.

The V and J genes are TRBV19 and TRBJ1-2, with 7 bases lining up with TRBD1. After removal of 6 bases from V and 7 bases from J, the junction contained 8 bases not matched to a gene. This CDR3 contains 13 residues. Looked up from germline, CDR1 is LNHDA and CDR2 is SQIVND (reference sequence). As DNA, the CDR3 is TGTGCCAGTAGCCTCCCAGGGGGTCGTGGCTACACCTTC. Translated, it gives CASSLPGGRGYTF.

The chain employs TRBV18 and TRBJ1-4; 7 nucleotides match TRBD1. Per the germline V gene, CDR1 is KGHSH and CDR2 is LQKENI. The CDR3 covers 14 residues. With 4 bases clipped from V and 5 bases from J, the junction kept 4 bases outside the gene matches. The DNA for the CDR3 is TGTGCCAGCTCACGGGACAGCCGGAATGAAAAACTGTTTTTT. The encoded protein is CASSRDSRNEKLFF.

Here the CDR3 reads CASSGHRLNTEAFF. The CDR3 region has the DNA TGCGCCAGCAGCGGGCACAGATTGAACACTGAAGCTTTCTTT. The chain links TRBV5-1 to TRBJ1-1; D gene ambiguous. Between the trimmed V and J ends, which lost 4 bases and 0 bases, there was a span of 10 bases. Germline CDR1 and CDR2: SGHRS and YFSETQ. This CDR3 is built from 14 residues.

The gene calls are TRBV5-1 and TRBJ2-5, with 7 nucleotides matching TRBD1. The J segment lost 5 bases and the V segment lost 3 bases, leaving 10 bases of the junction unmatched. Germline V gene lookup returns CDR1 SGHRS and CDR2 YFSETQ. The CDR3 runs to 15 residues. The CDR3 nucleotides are TGCGCCAGCAGCTCTACGGGACAGAAGTCGGAGACCCAGTACTTC. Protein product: CASSSTGQKSETQYF.

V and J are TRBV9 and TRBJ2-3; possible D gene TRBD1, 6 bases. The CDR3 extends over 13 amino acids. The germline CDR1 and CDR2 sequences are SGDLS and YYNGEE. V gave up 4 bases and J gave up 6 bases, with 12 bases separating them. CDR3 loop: CASSPGTLDTQYF. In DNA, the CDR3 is TGTGCCAGCAGCCCCGGGACATTGGATACGCAGTATTTT.

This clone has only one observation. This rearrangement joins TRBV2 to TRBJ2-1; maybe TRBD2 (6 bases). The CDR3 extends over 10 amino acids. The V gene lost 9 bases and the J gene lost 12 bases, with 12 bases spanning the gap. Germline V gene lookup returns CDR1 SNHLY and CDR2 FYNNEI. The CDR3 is CASSGLPQFF. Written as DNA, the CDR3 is TGTGCCAGTTCGGGACTCCCGCAGTTCTTC.

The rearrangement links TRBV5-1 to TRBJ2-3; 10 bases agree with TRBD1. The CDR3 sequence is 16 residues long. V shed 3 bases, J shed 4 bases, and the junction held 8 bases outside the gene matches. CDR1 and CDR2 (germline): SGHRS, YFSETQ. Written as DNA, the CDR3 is TGCGCCAGCAGCTATAACACCGGGACAGGGGCAGATACGCAGTATTTT. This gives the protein CASSYNTGTGADTQYF.

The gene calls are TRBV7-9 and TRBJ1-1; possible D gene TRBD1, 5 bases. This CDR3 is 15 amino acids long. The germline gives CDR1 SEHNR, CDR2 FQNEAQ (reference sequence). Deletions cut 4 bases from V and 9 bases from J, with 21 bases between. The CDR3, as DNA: TGTGCCAGCAGCTCGAAGTTACAGGTTGGGTTAAAAGCTTTCTTT. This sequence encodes CASSSKLQVGLKAFF.

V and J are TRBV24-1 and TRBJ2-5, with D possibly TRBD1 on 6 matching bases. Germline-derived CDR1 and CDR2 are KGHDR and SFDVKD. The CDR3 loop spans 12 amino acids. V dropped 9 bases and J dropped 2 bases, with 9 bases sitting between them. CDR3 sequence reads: CATRDTQETQYF. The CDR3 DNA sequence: TGTGCCACCCGGGACACTCAAGAGACCCAGTACTTC.

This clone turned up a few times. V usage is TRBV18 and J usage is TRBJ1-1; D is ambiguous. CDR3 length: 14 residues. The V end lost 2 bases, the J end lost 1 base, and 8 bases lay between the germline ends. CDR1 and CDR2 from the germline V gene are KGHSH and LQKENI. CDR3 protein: CASSPVGQNTEAFF. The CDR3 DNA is TGTGCCAGCTCACCAGTGGGCCAGAACACTGAAGCTTTCTTT.

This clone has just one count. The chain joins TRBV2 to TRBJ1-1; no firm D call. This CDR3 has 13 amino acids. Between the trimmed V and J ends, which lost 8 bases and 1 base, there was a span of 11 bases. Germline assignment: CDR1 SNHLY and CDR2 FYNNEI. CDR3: CASLNEGNTEAFF. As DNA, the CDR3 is TGTGCCAGCCTTAACGAGGGGAACACTGAAGCTTTCTTT.

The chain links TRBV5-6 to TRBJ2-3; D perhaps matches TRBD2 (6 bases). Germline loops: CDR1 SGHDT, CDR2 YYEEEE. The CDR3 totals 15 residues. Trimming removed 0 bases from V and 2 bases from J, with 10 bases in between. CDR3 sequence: CASSLGLALTDTQYF. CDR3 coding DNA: TGTGCCAGCAGCTTGGGTCTAGCGCTCACAGATACGCAGTATTTT. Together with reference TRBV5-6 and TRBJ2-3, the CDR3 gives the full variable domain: DAGVTQSPTHLIKTRGQQVTLRCSPKSGHDTVSWYQQALGQGPQFIFQYYEEEERQRGNFPDRFSGHQFPNYSSELNVNALLLGDSALYLCASSLGLALTDTQYFGPGTRLTVL.

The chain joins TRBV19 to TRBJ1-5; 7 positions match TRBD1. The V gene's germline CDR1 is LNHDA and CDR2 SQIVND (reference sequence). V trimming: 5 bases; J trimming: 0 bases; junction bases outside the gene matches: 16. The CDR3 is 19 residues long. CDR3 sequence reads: CASSGDPPGGFHSNQPQHF. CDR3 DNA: TGTGCCAGTAGTGGGGATCCTCCAGGGGGATTCCATAGCAATCAGCCCCAGCATTTT.

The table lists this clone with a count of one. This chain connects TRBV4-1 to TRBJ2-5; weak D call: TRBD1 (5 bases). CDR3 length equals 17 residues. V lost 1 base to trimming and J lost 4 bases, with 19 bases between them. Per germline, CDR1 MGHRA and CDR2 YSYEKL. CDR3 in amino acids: CASSQVLGWQGRETQYF. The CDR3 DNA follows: TGCGCCAGCAGCCAAGTTCTAGGCTGGCAGGGAAGAGAGACCCAGTACTTC.

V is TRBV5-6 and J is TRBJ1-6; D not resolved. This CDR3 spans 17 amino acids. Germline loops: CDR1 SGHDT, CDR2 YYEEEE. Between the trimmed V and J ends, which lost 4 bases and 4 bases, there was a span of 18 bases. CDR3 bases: TGTGCCAGCAGCACCCTGGCCGGACTCGGGTATAATTCACCCCTCCACTTT. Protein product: CASSTLAGLGYNSPLHF.

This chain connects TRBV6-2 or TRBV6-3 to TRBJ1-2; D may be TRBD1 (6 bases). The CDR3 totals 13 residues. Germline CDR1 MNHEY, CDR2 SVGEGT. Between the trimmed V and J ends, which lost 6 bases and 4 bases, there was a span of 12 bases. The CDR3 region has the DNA TGTGCCAGCAGCACCAGGGGAACCTATGGCTACACCTTC. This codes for CASSTRGTYGYTF.

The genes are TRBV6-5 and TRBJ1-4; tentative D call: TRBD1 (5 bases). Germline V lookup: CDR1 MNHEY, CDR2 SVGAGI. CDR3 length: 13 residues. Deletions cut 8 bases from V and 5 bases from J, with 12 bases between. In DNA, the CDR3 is TGTGCCAGCCGGGGGGTTCTAAATGAAAAACTGTTTTTT. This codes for CASRGVLNEKLFF.

The CDR3 reads CASRASSNYGYTF. CDR3 in DNA: TGTGCCAGCAGAGCGAGTTCTAACTATGGCTACACCTTC. The rearrangement uses TRBV6-6 and TRBJ1-2; no definite D call. Germline V gene data show CDR1 as MNHNY and CDR2 as SVGAGI (reference sequence). The germline V and J ends were trimmed by 6 bases and 0 bases, with 8 bases remaining between them. The CDR3 extends over 13 amino acids.

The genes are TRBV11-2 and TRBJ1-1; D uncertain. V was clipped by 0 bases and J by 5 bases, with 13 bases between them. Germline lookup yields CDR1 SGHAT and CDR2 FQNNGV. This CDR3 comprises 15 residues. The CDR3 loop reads CASSLEVWGGTEAFF. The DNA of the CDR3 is TGTGCCAGCAGCTTAGAGGTGTGGGGAGGTACTGAAGCTTTCTTT.

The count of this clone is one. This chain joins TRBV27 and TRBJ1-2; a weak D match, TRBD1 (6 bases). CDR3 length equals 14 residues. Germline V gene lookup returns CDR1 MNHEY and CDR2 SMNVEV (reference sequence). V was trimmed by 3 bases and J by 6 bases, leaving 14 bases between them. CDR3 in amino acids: CASSFSWGRDGYTF. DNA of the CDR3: TGTGCCAGCAGTTTCTCATGGGGGCGGGATGGCTACACCTTC.

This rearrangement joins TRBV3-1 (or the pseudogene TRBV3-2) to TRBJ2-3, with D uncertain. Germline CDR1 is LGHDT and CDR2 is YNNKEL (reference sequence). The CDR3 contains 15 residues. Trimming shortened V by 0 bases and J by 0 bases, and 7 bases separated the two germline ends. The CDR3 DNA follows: TGTGCCAGCAGCCAAGATCACCAGAGCACAGATACGCAGTATTTT. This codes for CASSQDHQSTDTQYF.

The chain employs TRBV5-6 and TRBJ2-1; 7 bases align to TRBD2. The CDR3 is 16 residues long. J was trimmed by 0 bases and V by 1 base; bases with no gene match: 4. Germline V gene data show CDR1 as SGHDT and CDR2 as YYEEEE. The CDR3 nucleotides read TGTGCCAGCAGCTTGAGGGGCGGGAGCTCCTACAATGAGCAGTTCTTC. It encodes CASSLRGGSSYNEQFF. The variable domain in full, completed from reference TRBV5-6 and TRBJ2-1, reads DAGVTQSPTHLIKTRGQQVTLRCSPKSGHDTVSWYQQALGQGPQFIFQYYEEEERQRGNFPDRFSGHQFPNYSSELNVNALLLGDSALYLCASSLRGGSSYNEQFFGPGTRLTVL.

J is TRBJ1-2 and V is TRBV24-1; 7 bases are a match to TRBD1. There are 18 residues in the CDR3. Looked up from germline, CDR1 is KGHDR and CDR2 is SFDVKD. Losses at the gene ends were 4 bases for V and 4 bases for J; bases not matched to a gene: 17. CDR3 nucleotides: TGTGCCACCAGTGACCCCCGAGACAGGGCAGAAGGTGGCTATGGCTACACCTTC. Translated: CATSDPRDRAEGGYGYTF.

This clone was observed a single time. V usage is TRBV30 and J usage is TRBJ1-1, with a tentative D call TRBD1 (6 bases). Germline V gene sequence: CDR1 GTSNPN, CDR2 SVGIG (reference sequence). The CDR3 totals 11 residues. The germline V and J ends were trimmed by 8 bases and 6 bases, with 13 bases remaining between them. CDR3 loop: CAGQGISEAFF. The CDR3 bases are TGTGCCGGCCAGGGGATCTCTGAAGCTTTCTTT.

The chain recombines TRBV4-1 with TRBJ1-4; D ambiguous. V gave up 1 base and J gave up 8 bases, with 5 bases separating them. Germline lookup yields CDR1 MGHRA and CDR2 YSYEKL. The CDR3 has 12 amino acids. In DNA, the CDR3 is TGCGCCAGCAGCCAAGCGGAGGAAAAACTGTTTTTT. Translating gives CASSQAEEKLFF.